This T cell receptor beta chain was sequenced in a study of cytomegalovirus exposure and HLA in healthy donors. About the research overall: An early release of data contained 75 million to 100 million unique TCRs, which came from HLA-typed donors. Study findings and constraints: Roughly uniform sequencing depth across donors was assumed, possibly incorrectly.

With regard to this clone: As yet, its antigen is unknown.

There were likely unrecorded immune exposures, though donors were nominally healthy when sampled. In the PCR, 60 Vbeta and 13 Jbeta primers were used. The data were produced by immunoSEQ multiplex PCR, yet TCRdb's version contains in-frame clones alone and is incomplete. The sample yields around 150,000 clones, about 76% seen once. The receptor's source is a human donor in good health. The sequencing sample was made of PBMCs.

The CDR3 here is CASSEEWTGEKLFF. CDR3 sequence (DNA): TGTGCCAGCAGTGAAGAATGGACAGGTGAAAAACTGTTTTTT. The V call is TRBV2, the J call TRBJ1-4, with TRBD1 identical over 7 bases. The V gene's germline CDR1 is SNHLY and CDR2 FYNNEI. The CDR3 runs to 14 residues. V was clipped by 1 base and J by 7 bases; unmatched bases: 3.